These T cell receptor beta chains were read from a single sample in a study of shared clonotypes between healthy human individuals. Assay: immunoSEQ multiplex PCR; the TCRdb copy retains only in-frame clones and omits some. This table holds some 2.1 million clones, approximately 94% found once. Sequences were obtained from naive CD8+ T cells sorted from blood. The receptors stem from a man aged 18 to 30 in good health. Each CDR3 is given with its conserved first and last residue. A D gene is named only where the DNA matches it firmly. Clone sizes are given selectively: once, few, many, or a class where the clone is expanded.

D	length	size	J	V	CDR3	DNA
-	16	-	TRBJ2-3	TRBV7-8	CASSLTGHGITDTQYF	TGTGCCAGCAGCTTAACAGGACACGGAATTACAGATACGCAGTATTTT
-	14	-	TRBJ2-7	TRBV7-9	CASSPEEVSYEQYF	TGTGCCAGCAGCCCGGAGGAGGTCTCCTACGAGCAGTACTTC
TRBD1	15	-	TRBJ1-2	TRBV6-5	CASSPTPTGNYGYTF	TGTGCCAGCAGTCCAACCCCGACAGGGAACTATGGCTACACCTTC
TRBD2	14	-	TRBJ2-7	TRBV19	CASSVAGALYEQYF	TGTGCCAGTAGTGTAGCGGGAGCCCTCTACGAGCAGTACTTC
-	16	-	TRBJ2-7	TRBV10-2	CASSESTLHPPYEQYF	TGCGCCAGCAGTGAGTCGACTCTGCACCCCCCCTACGAGCAGTACTTC
-	16	-	TRBJ1-2	TRBV7-9	CASSLGDLYAGYGYTF	TGTGCCAGCAGCTTAGGGGACTTGTACGCGGGCTATGGCTACACCTTC
-	15	-	TRBJ1-5	TRBV6-4	CASSDSRDGDQPQHF	TGTGCCAGCAGTGACTCTCGTGACGGGGATCAGCCCCAGCATTTT
TRBD1	14	-	TRBJ2-5	TRBV7-9	CASKGGAMIETQYF	TGTGCCAGCAAAGGGGGCGCGATGATAGAGACCCAGTACTTC
-	13	-	TRBJ2-3	TRBV25-1	CASSLPLTDTQYF	TGTGCCAGCAGCCTTCCTCTCACAGATACGCAGTATTTT
TRBD1	15	-	TRBJ2-5	TRBV7-8	CASSRKTGSTETQYF	TGTGCCAGCAGCCGGAAGACAGGGAGTACAGAGACCCAGTACTTC
TRBD1	15	-	TRBJ1-4	TRBV2	CASTLRGTTNEKLFF	TGTGCCAGCACCCTCAGGGGGACAACTAATGAAAAACTGTTTTTT
-	12	-	TRBJ2-3	TRBV30	CAWSGLTDTQYF	TGTGCCTGGAGTGGCCTGACAGATACGCAGTATTTT
-	14	-	TRBJ2-7	TRBV9	CASSLGGDTYEQYF	TGTGCCAGCAGCTTAGGGGGGGACACCTACGAGCAGTACTTC
-	11	-	TRBJ2-3	TRBV7-9	CASSVGDTQYF	TGTGCCAGCAGTGTTGGAGATACGCAGTATTTT
-	16	-	TRBJ2-5	TRBV4-3	CASSQDWTGVQETQYF	TGCGCCAGCAGCCAAGATTGGACGGGAGTGCAAGAGACCCAGTACTTC
-	13	-	TRBJ2-5	TRBV6-5	CASREGVQETQYF	TGTGCCAGCAGAGAGGGGGTCCAAGAGACCCAGTACTTC
-	15	-	TRBJ1-2	TRBV21-1	CASSKSGVDNYGYTF	TGTGCCAGCAGCAAATCAGGGGTTGACAACTATGGCTACACCTTC
-	16	once	TRBJ2-5	TRBV6-1	CASSDWESPRWETQYF	TGTGCCAGCAGTGACTGGGAGTCACCGAGGTGGGAGACCCAGTACTTC
-	15	-	TRBJ2-7	TRBV10-2	CASSSGEVQTYEQYF	TGCGCCAGCAGCTCCGGGGAGGTCCAAACCTACGAGCAGTACTTC
-	13	-	TRBJ2-7	TRBV9	CASSVDTTYEQYF	TGTGCCAGCAGCGTAGACACAACCTACGAGCAGTACTTC
-	15	-	TRBJ2-5	TRBV5-4	CASSLVPGVQETQYF	TGTGCCAGCAGCTTGGTCCCCGGAGTTCAAGAGACCCAGTACTTC
-	14	-	TRBJ2-7	TRBV18	CASSQGGLAYEQYF	TGTGCCAGCTCACAGGGGGGTTTAGCATACGAGCAGTACTTC
-	13	-	TRBJ1-3	TRBV25-1	CASSDSSGNTIYF	TGTGCCAGCAGTGACTCCTCTGGAAACACCATATATTTT
-	13	-	TRBJ2-3	TRBV7-9	CASSGPLTDTQYF	TGTGCCAGCTCAGGACCCCTCACAGATACGCAGTATTTT
TRBD2	15	-	TRBJ2-5	TRBV6-5	CASSSPLAGAETQYF	TGTGCCAGCAGTTCCCCTCTAGCGGGAGCTGAGACCCAGTACTTC
-	14	-	TRBJ2-5	TRBV9	CASSVGGDLETQYF	TGTGCCAGCAGCGTAGGGGGGGATCTAGAGACCCAGTACTTC
-	14	-	TRBJ2-1	TRBV7-9	CASSFTRLYNEQFF	TGTGCCAGCAGCTTCACCCGACTGTACAATGAGCAGTTCTTC
TRBD1	16	-	TRBJ2-5	TRBV9	CASSVYGTGGEETQYF	TGTGCCAGCAGCGTATATGGGACAGGAGGGGAAGAGACCCAGTACTTC
-	15	-	TRBJ2-3	TRBV9	CASSVEGVGTDTQYF	TGTGCCAGCAGCGTAGAGGGAGTGGGGACAGATACGCAGTATTTT
-	15	-	TRBJ2-7	TRBV2	CASTWVGTESYEQYF	TGTGCCAGCACGTGGGTCGGGACGGAGTCCTACGAGCAGTACTTC